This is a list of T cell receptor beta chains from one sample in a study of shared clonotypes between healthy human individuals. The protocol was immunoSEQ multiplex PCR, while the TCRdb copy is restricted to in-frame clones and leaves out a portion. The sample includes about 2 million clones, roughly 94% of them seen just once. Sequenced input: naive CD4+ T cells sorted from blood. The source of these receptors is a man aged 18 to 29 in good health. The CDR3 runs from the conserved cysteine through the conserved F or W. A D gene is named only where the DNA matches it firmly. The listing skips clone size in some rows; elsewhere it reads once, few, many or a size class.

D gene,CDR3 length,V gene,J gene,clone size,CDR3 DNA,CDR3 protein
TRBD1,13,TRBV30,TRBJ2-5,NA,TGTGCCTGGACATGGACAGGGCAAGAGACCCAGTACTTC,CAWTWTGQETQYF
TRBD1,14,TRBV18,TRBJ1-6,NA,TGTGCCAGCTCATTACAGGGGAGTAATTCACCCCTCCACTTT,CASSLQGSNSPLHF
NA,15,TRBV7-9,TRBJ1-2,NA,TGTGCCAGCAGCTTATGGATGCAGGACGGCTATGGCTACACCTTC,CASSLWMQDGYGYTF
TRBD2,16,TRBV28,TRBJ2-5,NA,TGTGCCAGCAGTCTCCCCGGGACTAGCGGGGGAGAGACCCAGTACTTC,CASSLPGTSGGETQYF
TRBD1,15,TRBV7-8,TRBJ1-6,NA,TGTGCCAGCAGCCCCGACAGGGGAGGTTATTCACCCCTCCACTTT,CASSPDRGGYSPLHF
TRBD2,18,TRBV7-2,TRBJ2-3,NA,TGTGCCAGCAGCTCCCGAGTGGCTAGCGGGACCAACACAGATACGCAGTATTTT,CASSSRVASGTNTDTQYF
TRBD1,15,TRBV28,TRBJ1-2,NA,TGTGCCAGCAGTTTAGGTGGACAGGGTGACTATGGCTACACCTTC,CASSLGGQGDYGYTF
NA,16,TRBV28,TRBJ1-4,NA,TGTGCCAGCAGCCTCCAGGGTAGGGCAACTAATGAAAAACTGTTTTTT,CASSLQGRATNEKLFF
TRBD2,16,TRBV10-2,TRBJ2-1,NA,TGCGCCAGCAACCCCTTGACGCGGGAGTCGGATAATGAGCAGTTCTTC,CASNPLTRESDNEQFF
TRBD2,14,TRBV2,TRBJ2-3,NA,TGTGCCAGCACGACTAGCGGGAGGGCGGATACGCAGTATTTT,CASTTSGRADTQYF
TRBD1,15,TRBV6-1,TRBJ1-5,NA,TGTGCCAGCAGTCCCCACCAGGGGGGTAATCAGCCCCAGCATTTT,CASSPHQGGNQPQHF
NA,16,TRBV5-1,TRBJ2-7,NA,TGCGCCAGCAGCTCGCAGGGGCTATCAGGGCCCTACGAGCAGTACTTC,CASSSQGLSGPYEQYF
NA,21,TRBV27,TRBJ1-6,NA,TGTGCCAGCAGTTTATCAAGGTCCCCCCGGGGGATGGCATCCTATAATTCACCCCTCCACTTT,CASSLSRSPRGMASYNSPLHF
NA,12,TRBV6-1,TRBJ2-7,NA,TGTGCCAGCGGGGGGTTTAGGTACGAGCAGTACTTC,CASGGFRYEQYF
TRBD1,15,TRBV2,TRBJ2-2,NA,TGTGCCAGCAGGGGACAGGGGATAAACACCGGGGAGCTGTTTTTT,CASRGQGINTGELFF
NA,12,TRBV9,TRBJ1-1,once,TGTGCCAGCACCCCAATGACGGGTGAAGCTTTCTTT,CASTPMTGEAFF